This T cell receptor (beta chain) was documented in a study of blood T cell repertoires in COVID-19. CDR1 is SGHRS and CDR2 is YFSETQ in the germline V gene. This CDR3 is built from 15 residues. Deletions cut 5 bases from V and 2 bases from J, with 14 bases between. In the original workflow: Reference gene primer amplification gave estimated nucleated cell counts. The repertoire was sequenced with immunoSEQ multiplex PCR; TCRdb's copy has only in-frame clones and lacks some. V and J calls and clone size come straight from that table; D and trimming were deduced from the DNA. The data hold 200,000 to 250,000 clones, with 70% to 90% observed a single time.

This rearrangement joins TRBV5-1 to TRBJ2-1, with D possibly TRBD2 on 6 matching bases. The receptor comes from a woman aged 18-35 years who had recovered from COVID-19. The sequencing sample was made of peripheral blood. CDR3: CASSPGGTAYNEQFF. The CDR3 bases are TGCGCCAGCAGTCCCGGCGGGACGGCCTACAATGAGCAGTTCTTC.